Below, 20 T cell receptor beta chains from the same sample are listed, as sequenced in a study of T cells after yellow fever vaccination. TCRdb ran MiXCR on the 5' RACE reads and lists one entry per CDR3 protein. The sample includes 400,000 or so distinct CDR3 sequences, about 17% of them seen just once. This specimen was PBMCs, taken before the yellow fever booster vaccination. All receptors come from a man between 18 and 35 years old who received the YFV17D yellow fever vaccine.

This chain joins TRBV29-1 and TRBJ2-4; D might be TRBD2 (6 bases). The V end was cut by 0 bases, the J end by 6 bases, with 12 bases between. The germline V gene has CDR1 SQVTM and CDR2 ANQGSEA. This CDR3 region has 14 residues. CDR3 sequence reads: CSVEDTGRGNIQYF. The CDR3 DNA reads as TGCAGCGTTGAAGATACTGGGCGGGGAAACATTCAGTACTTC. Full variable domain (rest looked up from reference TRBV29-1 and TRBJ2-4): SAVISQKPSRDICQRGTSLTIQCQVDSQVTMMFWYRQQPGQSLTLIATANQGSEATYESGFVIDKFPISRPNLTFSTLTVSNMSPEDSSIYLCSVEDTGRGNIQYFGAGTRLSVL.

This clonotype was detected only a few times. CDR3 sequence: CASSVDRGDTQYF. Here the CDR3 DNA reads TGTGCCAGCAGCGTCGACCGGGGGGATACGCAGTATTTT. The rearrangement uses TRBV9 and TRBJ2-3, with a tentative D call TRBD2 (6 bases). The CDR3 length is 13 residues. CDR1 is SGDLS and CDR2 is YYNGEE in the germline V gene. V was clipped by 2 bases and J by 6 bases, with 10 bases between them.

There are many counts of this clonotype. The CDR3 region has the DNA TGCAGTGTTTCCCGGACAGCTGTCTACAATGAGCAGTTCTTC. Residues: CSVSRTAVYNEQFF. The V gene is TRBV20-1, the J gene TRBJ2-1; maybe TRBD1 (6 bases). V shed 7 bases and J shed 3 bases, with 16 bases lying between them. The CDR3 is 14 amino acids. Germline loops: CDR1 DFQATT, CDR2 SNEGSKA (reference sequence).

The CDR3 loop is CATSASPGRGAIDTQYF. The CDR3 DNA reads TGTGCCACCAGTGCCAGTCCTGGGCGGGGGGCAATAGATACGCAGTATTTT. This chain links TRBV24-1 with TRBJ2-3, with 8 bases matching TRBD2. This CDR3 is built from 17 residues. Per germline, CDR1 KGHDR and CDR2 SFDVKD. The trim removed 5 bases at V and 5 bases at J, leaving 14 bases unmatched.

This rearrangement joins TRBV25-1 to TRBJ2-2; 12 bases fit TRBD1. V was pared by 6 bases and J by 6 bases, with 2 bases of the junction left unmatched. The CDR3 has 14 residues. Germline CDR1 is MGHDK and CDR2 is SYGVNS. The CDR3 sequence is CASRGQGASGELFF. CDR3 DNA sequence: TGTGCCAGCAGGGGACAGGGGGCGTCCGGGGAGCTGTTTTTT.

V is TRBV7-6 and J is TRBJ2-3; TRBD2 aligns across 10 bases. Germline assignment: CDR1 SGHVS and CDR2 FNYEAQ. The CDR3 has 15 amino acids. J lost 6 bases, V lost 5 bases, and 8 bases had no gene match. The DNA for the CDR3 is TGTGCCAGCAGCCCGACTAGCGGGCCGAGTGATACGCAGTATTTT. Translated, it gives CASSPTSGPSDTQYF.

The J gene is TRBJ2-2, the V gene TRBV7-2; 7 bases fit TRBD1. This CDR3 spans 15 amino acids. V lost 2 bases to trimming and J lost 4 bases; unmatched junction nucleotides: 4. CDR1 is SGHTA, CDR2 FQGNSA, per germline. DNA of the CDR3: TGTGCCAGCAGCTTACGACAGGGCGTCACCGGGGAGCTGTTTTTT. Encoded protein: CASSLRQGVTGELFF.

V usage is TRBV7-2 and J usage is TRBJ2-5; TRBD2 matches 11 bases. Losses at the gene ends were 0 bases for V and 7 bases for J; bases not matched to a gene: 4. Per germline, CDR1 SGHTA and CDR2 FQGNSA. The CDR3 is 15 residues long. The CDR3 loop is CASSLASGGDVTQYF. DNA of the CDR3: TGTGCCAGCAGCTTAGCTAGCGGGGGGGATGTGACCCAGTACTTC.

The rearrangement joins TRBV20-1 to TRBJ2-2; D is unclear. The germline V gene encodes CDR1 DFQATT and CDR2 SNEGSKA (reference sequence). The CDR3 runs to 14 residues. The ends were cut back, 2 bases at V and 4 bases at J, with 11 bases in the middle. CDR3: CSARIPYGTGELFF. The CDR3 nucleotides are TGCAGTGCTAGAATCCCCTACGGCACCGGGGAGCTGTTTTTT.

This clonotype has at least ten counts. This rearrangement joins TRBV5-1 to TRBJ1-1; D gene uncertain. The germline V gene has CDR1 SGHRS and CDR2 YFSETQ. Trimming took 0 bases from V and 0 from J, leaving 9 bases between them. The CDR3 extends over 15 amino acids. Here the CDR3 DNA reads TGCGCCAGCAGCTTGGGACTAGTGCTGAACACTGAAGCTTTCTTT. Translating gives CASSLGLVLNTEAFF.

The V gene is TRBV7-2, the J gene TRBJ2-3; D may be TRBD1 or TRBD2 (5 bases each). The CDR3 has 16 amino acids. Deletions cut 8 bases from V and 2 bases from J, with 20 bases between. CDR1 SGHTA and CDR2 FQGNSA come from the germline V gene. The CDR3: CASLPRGRTYTDTQYF. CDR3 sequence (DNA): TGTGCCAGCCTGCCGAGGGGACGTACCTACACAGATACGCAGTATTTT.

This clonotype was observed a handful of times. Written as DNA, the CDR3 is TGTGCCACTCATCCCGGGACCACCGTCAATGAGCAGTTCTTC. Protein: CATHPGTTVNEQFF. This rearrangement joins TRBV10-3 to TRBJ2-1; perhaps D is TRBD1 or TRBD2 (5 bases each). Looked up from germline, CDR1 is ENHRY and CDR2 is SYGVKD. There are 14 residues in the CDR3. The V end lost 10 bases, the J end lost 6 bases, and 19 bases lay between the germline ends.

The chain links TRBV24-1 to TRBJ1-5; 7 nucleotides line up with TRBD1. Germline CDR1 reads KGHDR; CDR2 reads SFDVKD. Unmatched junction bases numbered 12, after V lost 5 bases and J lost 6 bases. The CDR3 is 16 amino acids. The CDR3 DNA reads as TGTGCCACCAGTGCGGGAAGGAGGGGGCTAGCTCAGCCCCAGCATTTT. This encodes CATSAGRRGLAQPQHF.

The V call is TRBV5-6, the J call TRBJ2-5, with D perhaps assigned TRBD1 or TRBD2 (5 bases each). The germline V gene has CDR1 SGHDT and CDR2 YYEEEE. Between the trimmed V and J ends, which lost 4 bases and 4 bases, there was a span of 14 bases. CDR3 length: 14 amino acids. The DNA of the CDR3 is TGTGCCAGCAGCCTACGGGACGGATTAGAGACCCAGTACTTC. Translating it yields CASSLRDGLETQYF.

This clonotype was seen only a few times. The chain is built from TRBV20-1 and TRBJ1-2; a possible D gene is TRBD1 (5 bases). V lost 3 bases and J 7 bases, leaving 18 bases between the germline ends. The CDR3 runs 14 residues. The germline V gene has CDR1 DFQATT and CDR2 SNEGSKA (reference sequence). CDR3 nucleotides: TGCAGTGCTAGGGGACGGGGGGACCTCGGTGGCTACACCTTC. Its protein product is CSARGRGDLGGYTF.

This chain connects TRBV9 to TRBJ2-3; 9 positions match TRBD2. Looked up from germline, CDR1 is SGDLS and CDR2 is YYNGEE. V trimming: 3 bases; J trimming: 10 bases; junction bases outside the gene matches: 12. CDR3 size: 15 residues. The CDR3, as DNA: TGTGCCAGCAGCGGATCCGGGACTAGCTCTAACGCGCAGTATTTT. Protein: CASSGSGTSSNAQYF.

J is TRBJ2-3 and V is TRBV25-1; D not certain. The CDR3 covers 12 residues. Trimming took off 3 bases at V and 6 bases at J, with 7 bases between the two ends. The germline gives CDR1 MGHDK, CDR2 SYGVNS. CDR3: CASSEGMDTQYF. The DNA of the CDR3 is TGTGCCAGCAGTGAGGGGATGGATACGCAGTATTTT.

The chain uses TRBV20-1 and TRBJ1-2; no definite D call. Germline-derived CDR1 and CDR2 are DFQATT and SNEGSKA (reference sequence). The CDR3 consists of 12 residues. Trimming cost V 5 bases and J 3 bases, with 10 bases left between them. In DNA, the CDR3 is TGCAGTGCTGTACAGAGAGACTATGGCTACACCTTC. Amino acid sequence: CSAVQRDYGYTF.

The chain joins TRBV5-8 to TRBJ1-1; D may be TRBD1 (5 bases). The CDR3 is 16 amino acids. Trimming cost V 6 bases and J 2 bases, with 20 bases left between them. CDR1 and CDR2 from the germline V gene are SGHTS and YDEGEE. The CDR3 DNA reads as TGTGCCAGCAAGCTTGGGGCGGGGCTAGGAAACACTGAAGCTTTCTTT. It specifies CASKLGAGLGNTEAFF.

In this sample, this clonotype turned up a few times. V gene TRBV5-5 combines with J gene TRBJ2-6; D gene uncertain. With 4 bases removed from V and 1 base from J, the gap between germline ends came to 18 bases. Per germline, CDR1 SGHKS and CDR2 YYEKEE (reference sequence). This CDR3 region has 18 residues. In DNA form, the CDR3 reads TGTGCCAGCAGCGAACTGACGTGGGATTGGTCTGGGGCCAACGTCCTGACTTTC. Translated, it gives CASSELTWDWSGANVLTF.